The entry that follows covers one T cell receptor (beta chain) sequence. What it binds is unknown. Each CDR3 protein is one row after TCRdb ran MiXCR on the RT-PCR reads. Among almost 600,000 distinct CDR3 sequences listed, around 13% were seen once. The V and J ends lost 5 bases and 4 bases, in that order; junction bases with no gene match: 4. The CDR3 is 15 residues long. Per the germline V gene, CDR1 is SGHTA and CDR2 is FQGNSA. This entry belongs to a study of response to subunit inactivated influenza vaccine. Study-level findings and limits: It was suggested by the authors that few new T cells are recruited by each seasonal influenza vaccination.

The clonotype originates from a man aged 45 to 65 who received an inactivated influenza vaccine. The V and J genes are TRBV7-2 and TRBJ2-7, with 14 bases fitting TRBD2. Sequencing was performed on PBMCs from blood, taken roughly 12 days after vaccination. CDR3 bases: TGTGCCAGCAGCCACGGGACTAGCGGGAGTTACGAGCAGTACTTC. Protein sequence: CASSHGTSGSYEQYF.